The 2 T cell receptor beta chains given below trace back to one sample, sequenced in a study of T cell changes during pregnancy in multiple sclerosis. Clones were sequenced by immunoSEQ multiplex PCR, and TCRdb holds only the in-frame ones, with some missing. The table shows roughly 35,000 clones, with 75% to 90% occurring only once. The source was CD8+ T cells from peripheral blood mononuclear cells, collected after pregnancy. The receptors stem from a female donor with multiple sclerosis, enrolled in a pregnancy study.

The chain recombines TRBV12-5 with TRBJ2-7; D uncertain. V lost 1 base, J lost 4 bases, and 8 bases lay in between. This CDR3 has 13 residues. The germline gives CDR1 LGHNT, CDR2 FRNRAP. The CDR3 sequence: CASGLGNAYEQYF. In DNA, the CDR3 is TGTGCTAGTGGTTTGGGTAATGCGTACGAGCAGTACTTC.

The chain has TRBV4-3 and TRBJ2-1, with TRBD2 as a possible D gene (6 bases). CDR1 is LGHNA, CDR2 YSLEER, per germline. This CDR3 has 18 amino acids. The V end was cut by 0 bases, the J end by 6 bases, with 21 bases between. The CDR3: CASSQDAVGRGRTNEQFF. The CDR3 region has the DNA TGCGCCAGCAGCCAAGACGCCGTCGGGCGGGGACGAACCAATGAGCAGTTCTTC.